This T cell receptor (beta chain) was sequenced in a study of blood T cell repertoires in COVID-19. Per the study methods: How many nucleated cells were present was estimated from reference gene primer amplification. Assay: immunoSEQ multiplex PCR; the TCRdb copy retains only in-frame clones and omits some. The DNA was the basis for D and trimming; V, J and clone size are from that table. The table includes around 100,000 clones, over 70% detected once. Sequenced sample: peripheral blood. The TCR originated in a man in his forties or fifties with acute or convalescent COVID-19.

CDR3 DNA: TGTGCCAGCAGTTTGGCCGGGCAGGGTGGAAACACCATATATTTT. As protein: CASSLAGQGGNTIYF. V is TRBV28 and J is TRBJ1-3; D possibly corresponds to TRBD1 (5 bases). The CDR3 has 15 amino acids. V was shortened by 3 bases and J by 3 bases, with 12 bases between the two germline ends. Germline V gives CDR1 MDHEN, CDR2 SYDVKM.